The 2 T cell receptor beta chains given below trace back to one sample, sequenced in a study of regulatory dendritic cells for organ transplantation. Some clones are missing from TCRdb's copy, which holds only in-frame ones; the method was immunoSEQ multiplex PCR. The profile shows 12,000 or so clones, 62% of them singletons. No cognate antigen is known for these TCRs. CFSE-labeled sorted T cells met regulatory or mature dendritic cells for four to five days. Sample: naive CD8+ T cells from blood cultured with dendritic cells. Subset specified: CD45RA+ naive T cells. The origin of the receptors is a human donor in good health.

The gene calls are TRBV5-6 and TRBJ2-3, with D possibly TRBD2 on 6 matching bases. The CDR3 runs 14 residues. The germline V gene has CDR1 SGHDT and CDR2 YYEEEE. The ends were cut back, 2 bases at V and 0 bases at J, with 7 bases in the middle. CDR3 nucleotide sequence: TGTGCCAGCAGCTTTGCGGGAAGCACAGATACGCAGTATTTT. It yields the protein CASSFAGSTDTQYF. The variable domain in full, completed from reference TRBV5-6 and TRBJ2-3, reads DAGVTQSPTHLIKTRGQQVTLRCSPKSGHDTVSWYQQALGQGPQFIFQYYEEEERQRGNFPDRFSGHQFPNYSSELNVNALLLGDSALYLCASSFAGSTDTQYFGPGTRLTVL.

The gene calls are TRBV11-3 and TRBJ1-1; unclear D gene. The CDR3 loop spans 12 amino acids. V was cut by 5 bases and J by 1 base, with 5 bases left in between. Per the germline V gene, CDR1 is SGHNT and CDR2 is YENEEA. The CDR3 protein is CASSTRNTEAFF. The CDR3 region has the DNA TGTGCCAGCAGCACTAGGAACACTGAAGCTTTCTTT.